A selection of T cell receptor beta chains follows, all from one sample in a study of T cells in Graves' hyperthyroidism and ophthalmopathy. TCRdb called the multiplex PCR reads again in MiXCR, with one record for every CDR3 protein. The sample consists of about 600,000 distinct CDR3 sequences, 14% of them appearing once. Sequencing was carried out using blood. All receptors come from a woman aged 18 to 35 with Graves' ophthalmopathy. CDR3s leave out the opening cysteine and the closing phenylalanine or tryptophan.

j_call	v_call	cdr3_aa
TRBJ2-2	TRBV30	AWSVRPGELF
TRBJ2-1	TRBV14	ASSRRLRREGLDEQF
TRBJ1-4	TRBV12-5	ASGNQLF
TRBJ2-7	TRBV11-2	ASSQEVPSISGREGEQY
TRBJ2-1	TRBV5-5	ASSLMAGAYNEQF
TRBJ2-1	TRBV30	AWSRASAYNEQF
TRBJ2-7	TRBV9	ASSVGVGSGADEQY
TRBJ1-3	TRBV9	ASSVTGQGAPGNTIY
TRBJ1-1	TRBV29-1	SALLGLEAF
TRBJ1-2	TRBV4-3	ASSQVWSNGYT
TRBJ2-3	TRBV7-2	ASSFSQMSSGGTDTQY
TRBJ2-5	TRBV5-8	ASSLGQPLY
TRBJ2-7	TRBV25-1	ASSEWGGRDSYEQY
TRBJ2-7	TRBV14	ASSQDEPDYEQY
TRBJ2-2	TRBV4-2	ASSQEGAGGLNTGELF
TRBJ2-7	TRBV7-2	ASSLGLPPYEQY
TRBJ1-2	TRBV7-2	ASSRLQGPYGYT
TRBJ1-4	TRBV5-4	ASSFLQEKLF
TRBJ2-2	TRBV27	ASSLRREGATGELF
TRBJ1-2	TRBV7-9	ASSLRGAGKYGYT
TRBJ1-1	TRBV4-3	ASSQDRPATANTEAF
TRBJ1-3	TRBV4-1	ASRGTAGNTIY
TRBJ1-3	TRBV27	ASSFRGTGRSRNTIY
TRBJ2-7	TRBV12-3/TRBV12-4	ASSLSFRTGVYEQY
TRBJ2-1	TRBV27	ASSLLAPLNEQF
TRBJ2-7	TRBV18	ASSQTGQGYEQY
TRBJ2-7	TRBV12-5	ASGSDYEQY
TRBJ2-5	TRBV7-7	ASSQGTSNALQETQY
TRBJ2-1	TRBV6-2/TRBV6-3	ASSSRQGVNNEQF